This T cell receptor (beta chain) is drawn from a study of response to subunit inactivated influenza vaccine listed by TCRdb under 2018. Describing the broader study: To follow how T cells responded to a trivalent subunit inactivated influenza vaccine, the researchers relied on deep quantitative profiling of the T cell receptor repertoire. Beyond this particular receptor, the publication reports: The authors suggested that each seasonal influenza vaccination may recruit only a limited number of new T cells.

As for this clonotype: Its antigen has not been determined. No qualities accompany the bases; no much larger clone lies one base away.

From cysteine to phenylalanine, the CDR3 is 15 amino acids long. Only the CDR3 region is kept as DNA, spanning 45 bases read in frame from base 1. Trimmed from V: 0 bases; trimmed from J: 2 bases; junction bases lacking a gene match: 4. CDR1 LGHNA and CDR2 YSLEER are derived from the germline V gene. Libraries were prepared through RT-PCR. The instrument given in TCRdb is Illumina HiSeq 2500. TCRdb trimmed the raw reads at Q25, called clones with MiXCR and kept productive beta chains. Rows are combined by CDR3 protein, so each entry shows the most common genes and DNA. This sample gives hundreds of thousands of distinct CDR3 sequences in total; around 11% of them show up just once. The ten largest clones add up to about 10% of the sample.

The rearranged chain carries TRBV4-3 and TRBJ2-7; 7 central bases correspond to TRBD2. The TCR sequence derives from a man in his fifties who received an inactivated influenza vaccine. Donor details come from another sample of the same person, matched by shared clones. The sample was PBMCs from blood, taken on the day of vaccination. The CDR3 corresponds to CASSQDLGLTYEQYF. Here is the DNA: TGCGCCAGCAGCCAAGACCTGGGACTAACCTACGAGCAGTACTTC.